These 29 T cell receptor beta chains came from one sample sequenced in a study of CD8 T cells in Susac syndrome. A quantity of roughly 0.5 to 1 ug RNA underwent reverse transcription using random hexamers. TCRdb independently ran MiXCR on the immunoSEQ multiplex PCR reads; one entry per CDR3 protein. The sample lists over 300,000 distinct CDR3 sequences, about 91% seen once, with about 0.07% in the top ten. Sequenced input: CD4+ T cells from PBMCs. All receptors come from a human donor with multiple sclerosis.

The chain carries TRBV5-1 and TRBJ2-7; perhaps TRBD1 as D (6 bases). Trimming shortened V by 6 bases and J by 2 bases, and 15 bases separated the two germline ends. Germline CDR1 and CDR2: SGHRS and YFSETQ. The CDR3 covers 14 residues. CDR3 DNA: TGCGCCAGCATGATAGGGACAAACGCCTACGAGCAGTACTTC. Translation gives CASMIGTNAYEQYF.

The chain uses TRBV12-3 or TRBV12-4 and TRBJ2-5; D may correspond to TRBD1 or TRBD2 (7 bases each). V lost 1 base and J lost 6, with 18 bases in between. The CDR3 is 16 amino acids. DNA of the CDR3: TGTGCCAGCAGTTTAGGAGGATGGGAGGGGGCGAAGACCCAGTACTTC. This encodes CASSLGGWEGAKTQYF.

The CDR3 sequence is CASSSALANLDTQYF. CDR3 sequence (DNA): TGCGCCAGCAGCAGTGCACTAGCGAATCTGGATACGCAGTATTTT. The chain has TRBV5-1 and TRBJ2-3, with TRBD2 matching 7 bases. Germline assignment: CDR1 SGHRS and CDR2 YFSETQ. J lost 6 bases, V lost 4 bases, and 11 bases had no gene match. CDR3 length: 15 amino acids.

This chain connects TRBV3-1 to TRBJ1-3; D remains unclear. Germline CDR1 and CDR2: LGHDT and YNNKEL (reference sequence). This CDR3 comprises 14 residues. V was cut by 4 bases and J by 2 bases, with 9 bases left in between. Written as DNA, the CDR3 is TGTGCCAGCAGCCGCCGTGGGGCTGGAAACACCATATATTTT. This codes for CASSRRGAGNTIYF.

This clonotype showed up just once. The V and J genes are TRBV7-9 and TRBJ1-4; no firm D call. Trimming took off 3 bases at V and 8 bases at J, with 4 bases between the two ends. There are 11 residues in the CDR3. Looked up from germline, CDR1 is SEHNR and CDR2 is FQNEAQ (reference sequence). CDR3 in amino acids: CASSFGEKLFF. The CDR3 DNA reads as TGTGCCAGCAGCTTCGGGGAAAAACTGTTTTTT.

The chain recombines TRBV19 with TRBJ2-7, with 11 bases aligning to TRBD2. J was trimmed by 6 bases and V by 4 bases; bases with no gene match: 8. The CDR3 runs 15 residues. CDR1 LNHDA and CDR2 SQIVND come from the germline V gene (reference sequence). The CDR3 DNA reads TGTGCCAGTAGTACCGGGACTAGCGGCCCCCGCGAGCAGTACTTC. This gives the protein CASSTGTSGPREQYF.

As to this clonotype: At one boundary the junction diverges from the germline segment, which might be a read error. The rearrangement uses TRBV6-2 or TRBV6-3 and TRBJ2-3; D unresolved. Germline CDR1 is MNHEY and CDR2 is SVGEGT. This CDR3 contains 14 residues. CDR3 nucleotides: TGTGCCGGCAGTTACATGGGCTACACAGATACGCAGTATTTT. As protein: CAGSYMGYTDTQYF.

Written as DNA, the CDR3 is TGTGCCAGCGCGGAGAAAGGTGGTGAAGCTTTCTTT. Amino acid sequence: CASAEKGGEAFF. V and J are TRBV2 and TRBJ1-1, with D uncertain. CDR3 length equals 12 residues. Germline assignment: CDR1 SNHLY and CDR2 FYNNEI. V dropped 8 bases and J dropped 7 bases, with 14 bases sitting between them.

The CDR3 DNA is TGTGCCAGCTCACCTGACCCGGGACTAGCGGGAGAGGGCCTTGAGCAGTTCTTC. Translated: CASSPDPGLAGEGLEQFF. The chain carries TRBV18 and TRBJ2-1, with 14 bases identical to TRBD2. V dropped 3 bases and J dropped 9; count of bases not matched to a gene: 13. The germline V gene encodes CDR1 KGHSH and CDR2 LQKENI. This CDR3 has 18 amino acids.

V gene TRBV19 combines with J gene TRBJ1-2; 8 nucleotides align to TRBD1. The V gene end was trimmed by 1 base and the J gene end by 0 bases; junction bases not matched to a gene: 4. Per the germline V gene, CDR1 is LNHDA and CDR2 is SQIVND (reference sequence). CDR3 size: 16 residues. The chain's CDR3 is CASSIAPDRANYGYTF. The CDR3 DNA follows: TGTGCCAGTAGTATAGCCCCGGACAGGGCTAACTATGGCTACACCTTC.

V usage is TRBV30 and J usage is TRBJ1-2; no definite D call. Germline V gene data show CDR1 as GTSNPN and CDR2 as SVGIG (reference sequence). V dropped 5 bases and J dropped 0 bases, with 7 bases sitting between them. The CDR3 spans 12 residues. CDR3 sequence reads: CAWGLANYGYTF. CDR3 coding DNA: TGTGCCTGGGGGTTAGCTAACTATGGCTACACCTTC.

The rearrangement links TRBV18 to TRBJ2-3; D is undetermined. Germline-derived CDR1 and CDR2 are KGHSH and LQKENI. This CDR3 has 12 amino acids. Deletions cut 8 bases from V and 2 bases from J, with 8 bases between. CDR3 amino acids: CASQDDTDTQYF. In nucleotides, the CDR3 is TGTGCCAGCCAAGACGACACAGATACGCAGTATTTT.

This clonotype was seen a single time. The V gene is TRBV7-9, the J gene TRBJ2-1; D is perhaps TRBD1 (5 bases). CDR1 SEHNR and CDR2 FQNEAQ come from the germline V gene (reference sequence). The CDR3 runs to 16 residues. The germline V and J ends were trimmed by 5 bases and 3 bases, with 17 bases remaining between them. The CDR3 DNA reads TGTGCCAGCAGCCACCTCCCTCAGGGTCTCTACAATGAGCAGTTCTTC. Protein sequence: CASSHLPQGLYNEQFF.

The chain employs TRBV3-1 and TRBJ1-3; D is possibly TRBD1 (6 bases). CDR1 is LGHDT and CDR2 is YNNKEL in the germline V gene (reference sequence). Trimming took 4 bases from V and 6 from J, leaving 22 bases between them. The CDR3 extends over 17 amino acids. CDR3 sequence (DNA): TGTGCCAGCAGCCTACGTCATACGAAGACAGGTTCAAACACCATATATTTT. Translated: CASSLRHTKTGSNTIYF.

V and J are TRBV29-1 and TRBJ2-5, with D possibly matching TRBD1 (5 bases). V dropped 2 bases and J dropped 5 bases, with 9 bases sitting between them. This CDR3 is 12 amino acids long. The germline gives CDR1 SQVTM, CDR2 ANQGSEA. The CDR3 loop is CSVEIAGETQYF. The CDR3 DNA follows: TGCAGCGTTGAAATAGCAGGGGAGACCCAGTACTTC.

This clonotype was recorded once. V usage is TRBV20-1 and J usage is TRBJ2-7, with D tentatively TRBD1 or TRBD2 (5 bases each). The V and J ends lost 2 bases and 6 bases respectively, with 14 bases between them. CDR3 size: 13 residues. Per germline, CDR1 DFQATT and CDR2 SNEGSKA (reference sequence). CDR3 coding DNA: TGCAGTGCTAGACCCGGGGCAGTCAGCGAGCAGTACTTC. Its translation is CSARPGAVSEQYF.

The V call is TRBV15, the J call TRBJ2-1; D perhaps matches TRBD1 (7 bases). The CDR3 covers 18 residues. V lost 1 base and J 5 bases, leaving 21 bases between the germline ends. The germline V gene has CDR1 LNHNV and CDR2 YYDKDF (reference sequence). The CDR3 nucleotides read TGTGCCACCAGCAGAGGAGGAGGGGGCGGACTCACGAACAATGAGCAGTTCTTC. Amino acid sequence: CATSRGGGGGLTNNEQFF.

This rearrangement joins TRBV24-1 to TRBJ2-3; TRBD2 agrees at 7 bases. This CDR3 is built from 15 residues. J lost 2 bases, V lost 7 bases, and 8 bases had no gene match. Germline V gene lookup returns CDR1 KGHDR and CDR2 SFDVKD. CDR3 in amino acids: CATRLAEKNTDTQYF. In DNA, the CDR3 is TGTGCCACCAGGCTAGCGGAGAAGAACACAGATACGCAGTATTTT.

Written as DNA, the CDR3 is TGTGCCAGCAGCCAGCACAACAGGGATACCGGGGAGCTGTTTTTT. Translating gives CASSQHNRDTGELFF. This chain connects TRBV7-3 to TRBJ2-2; the D gene is possibly TRBD1 (6 bases). The V end was cut by 5 bases, the J end by 5 bases, with 15 bases between. Germline CDR1 SGHTA, CDR2 FQGTGA. There are 15 residues in the CDR3.

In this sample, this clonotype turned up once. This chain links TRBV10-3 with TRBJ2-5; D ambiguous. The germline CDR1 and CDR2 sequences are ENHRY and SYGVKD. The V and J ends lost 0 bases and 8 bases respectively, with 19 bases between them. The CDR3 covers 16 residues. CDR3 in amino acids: CAISESWGSGVYTQYF. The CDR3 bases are TGTGCCATCAGTGAGTCGTGGGGATCCGGCGTTTACACCCAGTACTTC.

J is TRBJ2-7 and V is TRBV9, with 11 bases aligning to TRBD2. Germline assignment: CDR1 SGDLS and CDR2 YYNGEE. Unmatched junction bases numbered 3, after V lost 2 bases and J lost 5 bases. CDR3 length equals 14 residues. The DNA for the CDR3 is TGTGCCAGCAGCGTTAGCGGGAGGGCCGACGAGCAGTACTTC. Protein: CASSVSGRADEQYF. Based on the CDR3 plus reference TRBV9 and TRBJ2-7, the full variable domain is DSGVTQTPKHLITATGQRVTLRCSPRSGDLSVYWYQQSLDQGLQFLIQYYNGEERAKGNILERFSAQQFPDLHSELNLSSLELGDSALYFCASSVSGRADEQYFGPGTRLTVT.

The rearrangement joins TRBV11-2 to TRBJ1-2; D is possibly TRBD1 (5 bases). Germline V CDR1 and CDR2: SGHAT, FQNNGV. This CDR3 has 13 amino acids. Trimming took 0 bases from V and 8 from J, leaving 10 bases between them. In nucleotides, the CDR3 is TGTGCCAGCAGCTTAGAAAGGGGTATGGGCTACACCTTC. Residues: CASSLERGMGYTF. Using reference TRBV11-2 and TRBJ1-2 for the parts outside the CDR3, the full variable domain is EAGVAQSPRYKIIEKRQSVAFWCNPISGHATLYWYQQILGQGPKLLIQFQNNGVVDDSQLPKDRFSAERLKGVDSTLKIQPAKLEDSAVYLCASSLERGMGYTFGSGTRLTVV.

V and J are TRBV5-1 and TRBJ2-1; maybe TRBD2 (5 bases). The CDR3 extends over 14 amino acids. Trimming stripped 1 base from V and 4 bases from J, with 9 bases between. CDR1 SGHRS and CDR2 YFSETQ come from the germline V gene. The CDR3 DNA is TGCGCCAGCAGCTTGAAGGACTTATACAATGAGCAGTTCTTC. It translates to CASSLKDLYNEQFF.

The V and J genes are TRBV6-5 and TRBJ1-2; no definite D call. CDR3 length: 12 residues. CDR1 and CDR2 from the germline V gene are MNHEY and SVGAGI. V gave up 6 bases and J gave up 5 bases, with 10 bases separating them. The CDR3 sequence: CASRTDQYGYTF. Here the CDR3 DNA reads TGTGCCAGCAGAACGGACCAATATGGCTACACCTTC.

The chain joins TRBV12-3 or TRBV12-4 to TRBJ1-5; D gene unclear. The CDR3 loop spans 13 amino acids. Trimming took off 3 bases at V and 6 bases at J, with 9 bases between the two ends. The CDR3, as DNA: TGTGCCAGCAGTTTGGAGATGAGTCAGCCCCAGCATTTT. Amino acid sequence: CASSLEMSQPQHF.

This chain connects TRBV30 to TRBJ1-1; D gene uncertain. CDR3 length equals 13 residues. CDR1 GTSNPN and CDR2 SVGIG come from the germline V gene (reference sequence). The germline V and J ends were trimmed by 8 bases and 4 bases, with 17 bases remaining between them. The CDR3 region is CAVGKGSGTEAFF. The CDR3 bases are TGTGCCGTGGGTAAGGGCTCGGGCACTGAAGCTTTCTTT.

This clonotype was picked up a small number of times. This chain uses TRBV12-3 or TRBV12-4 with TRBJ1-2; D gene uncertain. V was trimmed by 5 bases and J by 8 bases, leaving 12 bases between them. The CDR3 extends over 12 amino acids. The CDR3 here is CASSQGGNGYTF. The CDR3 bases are TGTGCCAGCAGTCAAGGAGGGAACGGCTACACCTTC.

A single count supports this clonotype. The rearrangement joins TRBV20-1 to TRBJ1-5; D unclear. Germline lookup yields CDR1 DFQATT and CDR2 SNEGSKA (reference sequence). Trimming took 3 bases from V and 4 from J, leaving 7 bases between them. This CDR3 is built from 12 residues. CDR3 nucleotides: TGCAGTGCTAGCCCACCAAATCAGCCCCAGCATTTT. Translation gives CSASPPNQPQHF.

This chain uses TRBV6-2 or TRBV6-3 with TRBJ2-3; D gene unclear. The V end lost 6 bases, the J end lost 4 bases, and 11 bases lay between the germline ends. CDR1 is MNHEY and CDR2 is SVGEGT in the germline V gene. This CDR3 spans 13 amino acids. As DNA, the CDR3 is TGTGCCAGCAGCACCCTATTGGCAGATACGCAGTATTTT. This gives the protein CASSTLLADTQYF.